The T cell receptor (beta chain) under discussion was sequenced for a study of blood T cell repertoires in COVID-19. Data came from immunoSEQ multiplex PCR; TCRdb stores just in-frame clones and leaves some out. The sample lists about 260,000 clones; about 83% were seen once. The CDR3 is 15 amino acids. Germline lookup yields CDR1 SGHRS and CDR2 YFSETQ. Trimming cost V 4 bases and J 5 bases; bases outside gene matches: 6. Donors in Cohort 3 who had recovered were those with two negative PCRs, healthcare professional clearance, or resolution of their symptoms. The receptor was isolated from a woman between 45 and 65 years old who had recovered from COVID-19. This chain links TRBV5-1 with TRBJ1-4, with 9 bases matching TRBD1. Sequencing was carried out using PBMCs or T cells enriched from blood (not recorded which). The CDR3 here is CASSGQGLSNEKLFF. CDR3 sequence (DNA): TGCGCCAGCAGCGGACAGGGGTTGAGCAATGAAAAACTGTTTTTT.